This T cell receptor beta chain was sequenced for a study of T cells in Graves' hyperthyroidism and ophthalmopathy. Study-wide findings and caveats: A median about 7 months before onset, the model predicted ophthalmopathy.

In its sample, this clonotype was seen many times. Its specificity is not known. TCR beta CDR3 region amplification was performed from RNA transcripts. TCR CDR3 underwent first-round RT-PCR with the HTBI primer set. MiXCR, applied by TCRdb to the multiplex PCR reads, yields one record per CDR3 protein. Among about 570,000 distinct CDR3 sequences listed, approximately 44% were seen once. The CDR3 is made up of 15 amino acids. Germline V gene lookup returns CDR1 MGHRA and CDR2 YSYEKL. The V end lost 0 bases, the J end lost 3 bases, and 9 bases lay between the germline ends. Those patients with uncontrolled infection, other autoimmune disease, pregnancy or lactation were excluded.

The receptor comes from an adult woman with Graves' disease, either hyperthyroidism or ophthalmopathy (not recorded which). The rearrangement links TRBV4-1 to TRBJ1-5; D not resolved. The sample was peripheral blood or thyroid tissue (not recorded which). In nucleotides, the CDR3 is TGCGCCAGCAGCCAAGATCAGTCAACCAATCAGCCCCAGCATTTT. As protein: CASSQDQSTNQPQHF.